The 32 T cell receptor beta chains given below trace back to one sample, sequenced in a study of shared clonotypes between healthy human individuals. CD45RO-negative, CCR7-positively selected cells formed the naive CD8 fraction, excluding terminally differentiated effector memory CD45RA+ cells. Data came from immunoSEQ multiplex PCR; TCRdb stores just in-frame clones and leaves some out. The table lists over 2,000,000 clones, over 85% of them singletons. Sequenced sample: naive CD8+ T cells from PBMCs. Every receptor here comes from a man younger than 30 in good health. Some clones in this sample may be carry-over from other donors' samples.

The rearrangement joins TRBV13 to TRBJ2-7; D call uncertain. Trimming pared 3 bases from V and 5 bases from J, leaving 14 bases between. The CDR3 consists of 14 residues. Germline lookup yields CDR1 PRHDT and CDR2 FYEKMQ (reference sequence). As DNA, the CDR3 is TGTGCCAGCAGCTTTGGGCAAACACGAAACGAGCAGTACTTC. This encodes CASSFGQTRNEQYF.

This rearrangement joins TRBV4-1 to TRBJ1-4; 7 bases fit TRBD1. J lost 5 bases, V lost 7 bases, and 13 bases had no gene match. Germline V gives CDR1 MGHRA, CDR2 YSYEKL. The CDR3 covers 16 residues. The DNA of the CDR3 is TGCGCCAGCACCCCCTCCCGCAGGGGGTTAAATGAAAAACTGTTTTTT. Its protein is CASTPSRRGLNEKLFF.

The V call is TRBV28, the J call TRBJ2-7; 7 positions match TRBD2. V shed 7 bases, J shed 1 base, and the junction held 7 bases outside the gene matches. This CDR3 comprises 14 residues. Germline V gene data show CDR1 as MDHEN and CDR2 as SYDVKM. The CDR3 protein is CASTLGGGSYEQYF. The CDR3 DNA follows: TGTGCCAGCACTCTCGGGGGAGGGTCCTACGAGCAGTACTTC.

V usage is TRBV28 and J usage is TRBJ2-7; TRBD2 aligns across 8 bases. The CDR3 consists of 16 residues. V lost 4 bases, J lost 3 bases, and 11 bases stayed unmatched. Per the germline V gene, CDR1 is MDHEN and CDR2 is SYDVKM. Here the CDR3 DNA reads TGTGCCAGCAGTTCCCTCTTTCTAGCGGGTGACTACGAGCAGTACTTC. Protein sequence: CASSSLFLAGDYEQYF.

The chain combines TRBV27 with TRBJ2-3; D is possibly TRBD1 or TRBD2 (5 bases each). CDR1 is MNHEY, CDR2 SMNVEV, per germline (reference sequence). Trimming left V 5 bases short and J 5 bases short, with 17 bases between. This CDR3 is 15 amino acids long. CDR3 DNA sequence: TGTGCCAGCAGTATAGGGACCAGGGCGAGAGATACGCAGTATTTT. Translating it yields CASSIGTRARDTQYF.

This chain links TRBV6-6 with TRBJ1-3, with D possibly TRBD1 on 6 matching bases. CDR3 size: 15 residues. The germline V and J ends were trimmed by 0 bases and 2 bases, with 8 bases remaining between them. Germline CDR1 is MNHNY and CDR2 is SVGAGI (reference sequence). CDR3 sequence (DNA): TGTGCCAGCAGTTACTCGCAGGGGCCTGGAAACACCATATATTTT. It specifies CASSYSQGPGNTIYF.

The chain carries TRBV11-1 and TRBJ1-1; D is ambiguous. Trimming left V 6 bases short and J 7 bases short, with 9 bases between. Germline CDR1 and CDR2: SGHAT and FQDESV (reference sequence). The CDR3 spans 11 residues. The CDR3 sequence is CASSPGDEAFF. CDR3 sequence (DNA): TGTGCCAGCAGTCCCGGCGATGAAGCTTTCTTT.

This chain links TRBV7-9 with TRBJ2-5; D is perhaps TRBD1 or TRBD2 (5 bases each). The CDR3 covers 16 residues. Trimming took 5 bases from V and 1 from J, leaving 17 bases between them. In germline, CDR1 is SEHNR, CDR2 FQNEAQ (reference sequence). For the CDR3, the DNA is TGTGCCAGCAGCCCAACCCGGGACGGATTCCAAGAGACCCAGTACTTC. It yields the protein CASSPTRDGFQETQYF.

The V call is TRBV4-1, the J call TRBJ2-2; D is perhaps TRBD1 (5 bases). Trimming took off 5 bases at V and 4 bases at J, with 26 bases between the two ends. The CDR3 covers 19 residues. Per the germline V gene, CDR1 is MGHRA and CDR2 is YSYEKL. CDR3: CASSSIQLSQGATTGELFF. Here the CDR3 DNA reads TGCGCCAGCAGCTCAATCCAGCTCTCGCAAGGGGCAACCACCGGGGAGCTGTTTTTT.

This chain uses TRBV7-9 with TRBJ2-5; TRBD1 agrees at 9 bases. Germline CDR1 and CDR2: SEHNR and FQNEAQ (reference sequence). The CDR3 is 15 amino acids. Losses at the gene ends were 7 bases for V and 5 bases for J; bases not matched to a gene: 11. The CDR3 bases are TGTGCCAGCAACACACCGGGACAGGGCTGGGAGACCCAGTACTTC. Protein product: CASNTPGQGWETQYF.

This chain uses TRBV4-1 with TRBJ2-2; 8 nucleotides line up with TRBD2. Germline V lookup: CDR1 MGHRA, CDR2 YSYEKL. V shed 2 bases, J shed 3 bases, and the junction held 11 bases outside the gene matches. The CDR3 consists of 18 residues. CDR3 sequence: CASSQFGALAGHTGELFF. The DNA for the CDR3 is TGCGCCAGCAGCCAATTTGGGGCTCTAGCGGGCCACACCGGGGAGCTGTTTTTT.

V gene TRBV29-1 combines with J gene TRBJ2-1; 9 bases map to TRBD1. There are 14 residues in the CDR3. Germline CDR1 is SQVTM and CDR2 is ANQGSEA. The trim removed 6 bases at V and 4 bases at J, leaving 7 bases unmatched. CDR3 loop: CSVKGQGIYNEQFF. In DNA, the CDR3 is TGCAGCGTAAAGGGACAGGGCATTTACAATGAGCAGTTCTTC.

The rearrangement uses TRBV5-1 and TRBJ2-1, with TRBD2 identical over 16 bases. Germline CDR1 reads SGHRS; CDR2 reads YFSETQ. This CDR3 is built from 15 residues. Trimming cost V 3 bases and J 8 bases; bases outside gene matches: 2. The CDR3 DNA is TGCGCCAGCAGCTGGGGACTAGCGGGAGGGGATGAGCAGTTCTTC. Encoded protein: CASSWGLAGGDEQFF.

The rearrangement uses TRBV11-1 and TRBJ2-3; 11 bases are shared with TRBD2. CDR1 is SGHAT and CDR2 is FQDESV in the germline V gene (reference sequence). V shed 3 bases and J 4 bases; nucleotides not matched to a gene: 15. CDR3 length: 19 amino acids. The CDR3 sequence: CASSLGLAETGFEADTQYF. The CDR3 DNA reads as TGTGCCAGCAGCTTGGGACTAGCGGAGACAGGTTTTGAAGCAGATACGCAGTATTTT.

The gene calls are TRBV7-2 and TRBJ2-7; D uncertain. V was shortened by 3 bases and J by 3 bases, with 9 bases between the two germline ends. CDR3 size: 13 residues. Germline-derived CDR1 and CDR2 are SGHTA and FQGNSA. Written as DNA, the CDR3 is TGTGCCAGCAGCTTTTATAGTGGCTACGAGCAGTACTTC. Translation: CASSFYSGYEQYF.

The rearrangement links TRBV28 to TRBJ2-2; D unclear. Germline V lookup: CDR1 MDHEN, CDR2 SYDVKM. The CDR3 has 14 residues. Trimming left V 6 bases short and J 2 bases short, with 10 bases between. CDR3 loop: CASSFAVNTGELFF. The DNA of the CDR3 is TGTGCCAGCAGCTTCGCCGTTAACACCGGGGAGCTGTTTTTT.

This sequence joins TRBV27 and TRBJ2-6; 10 nucleotides match TRBD1. The germline CDR1 and CDR2 sequences are MNHEY and SMNVEV (reference sequence). Trimming at V came to 4 bases and at J to 3 bases, leaving 6 bases not matched to a gene. This CDR3 has 17 amino acids. CDR3 in DNA: TGTGCCAGCAGTTCGCGGGACAGGGGAATTGGGGCCAACGTCCTGACTTTC. Its translation: CASSSRDRGIGANVLTF.

The V and J genes are TRBV28 and TRBJ2-1, with 7 bases fitting TRBD2. The germline CDR1 and CDR2 sequences are MDHEN and SYDVKM. Germline trimming cut 3 bases from V and 7 bases from J; bases unmatched to any gene: 12. CDR3 size: 16 residues. The CDR3 region is CASSFSRVRAGNEQFF. CDR3 coding DNA: TGTGCCAGCAGTTTCTCGCGGGTCAGAGCGGGGAATGAGCAGTTCTTC.

Worth noting for this clone: An end of the junction does not agree with germline; a read error may underlie this. This chain connects TRBV11-2 to TRBJ2-5; 9 nucleotides align to TRBD1. This CDR3 comprises 13 residues. Germline V lookup: CDR1 SGHAT, CDR2 FQNNGV. Written as DNA, the CDR3 is TGTGCCGGCAGTACAGGGGGCCGCGAGACCCAGTACTTC. Translated, it gives CAGSTGGRETQYF.

This chain joins TRBV4-1 and TRBJ1-4; possibly TRBD1 for D (6 bases). With 6 bases removed from V and 4 bases from J, the gap between germline ends came to 12 bases. Germline lookup yields CDR1 MGHRA and CDR2 YSYEKL. The CDR3 consists of 14 residues. The CDR3 nucleotides are TGCGCCAGCAGTAGGGGGGCGGGTAATGAAAAACTGTTTTTT. Translation: CASSRGAGNEKLFF.

The chain employs TRBV5-1 and TRBJ2-2, with D possibly being TRBD1 (6 bases). This CDR3 contains 18 residues. Germline CDR1 reads SGHRS; CDR2 reads YFSETQ. The ends were cut back, 0 bases at V and 0 bases at J, with 15 bases in the middle. The DNA for the CDR3 is TGCGCCAGCAGCTTGGAATGGCAGGGGCCCGCGAACACCGGGGAGCTGTTTTTT. Protein sequence: CASSLEWQGPANTGELFF.

The chain joins TRBV21-1 to TRBJ1-4; the table's TRBD1 call for D was not verified on the DNA. TRBV21-1 is annotated as a pseudogene. The length of the CDR3 is 19 residues. This chain's CDR3 is CASSPLSTELISTNEKLFF. CDR3 in DNA: TGTGCCAGCAGCCCCCTAAGTACAGAGCTGATCTCAACTAATGAAAAACTGTTTTTT.

V usage is TRBV29-1 and J usage is TRBJ1-1; D unresolved. Looked up from germline, CDR1 is SQVTM and CDR2 is ANQGSEA. The V and J ends lost 0 bases and 4 bases respectively, with 12 bases between them. The CDR3 length is 14 residues. CDR3 bases: TGCAGCGTTGAAGAAGTGGCAGGCCGCACTGAAGCTTTCTTT. It encodes CSVEEVAGRTEAFF. Combining the CDR3 with reference TRBV29-1 and TRBJ1-1 gives the whole variable domain SAVISQKPSRDICQRGTSLTIQCQVDSQVTMMFWYRQQPGQSLTLIATANQGSEATYESGFVIDKFPISRPNLTFSTLTVSNMSPEDSSIYLCSVEEVAGRTEAFFGQGTRLTVV.

The V call is TRBV18, the J call TRBJ2-3; 7 positions match TRBD2. J was trimmed by 0 bases and V by 4 bases; bases with no gene match: 7. The CDR3 totals 16 residues. The germline CDR1 and CDR2 sequences are KGHSH and LQKENI. CDR3 nucleotides: TGTGCCAGCTCACTATCACTGGGGGGGAGCACAGATACGCAGTATTTT. The encoded protein is CASSLSLGGSTDTQYF.

CDR3 in amino acids: CASSDTRGYTEAFF. The CDR3 DNA sequence: TGTGCCAGCAGTGACACACGGGGGTACACTGAAGCTTTCTTT. This chain joins TRBV28 and TRBJ1-1; the D gene is possibly TRBD1 (5 bases). The germline V gene encodes CDR1 MDHEN and CDR2 SYDVKM. V was clipped by 5 bases and J by 3 bases, with 13 bases between them. The CDR3 has 14 residues. Variable domain in full (rest from reference TRBV28 and TRBJ1-1): DVKVTQSSRYLVKRTGEKVFLECVQDMDHENMFWYRQDPGLGLRLIYFSYDVKMKEKGDIPEGYSVSREKKERFSLILESASTNQTSMYLCASSDTRGYTEAFFGQGTRLTVV.

The chain employs TRBV27 and TRBJ2-7; no clear D. Germline V gene lookup returns CDR1 MNHEY and CDR2 SMNVEV (reference sequence). The CDR3 is 12 amino acids. V was pared by 6 bases and J by 5 bases, with 11 bases between. The DNA of the CDR3 is TGTGCCAGCAGCACGAACAACCACGAGCAGTACTTC. Protein sequence: CASSTNNHEQYF.

The rearrangement joins TRBV6-5 to TRBJ1-2, with D unresolved. V gave up 2 bases and J gave up 6 bases, with 10 bases separating them. The CDR3 covers 13 residues. CDR1 and CDR2 (germline): MNHEY, SVGAGI. The CDR3 reads CASSYDGSDGYTF. Here the CDR3 DNA reads TGTGCCAGCAGTTACGACGGGAGCGATGGCTACACCTTC.

V gene TRBV27 combines with J gene TRBJ1-1, with unresolved D. Trimming removed 6 bases at V and 3 bases at J, with 11 bases between. The CDR3 covers 13 residues. Germline CDR1 MNHEY, CDR2 SMNVEV (reference sequence). In DNA, the CDR3 is TGTGCCAGCAGCTGGGCCATCTACACTGAAGCTTTCTTT. Protein product: CASSWAIYTEAFF.

The chain links TRBV11-2 to TRBJ2-5; D remains ambiguous. The CDR3 spans 13 residues. Germline V CDR1 and CDR2: SGHAT, FQNNGV. Trimming took 5 bases from V and 3 from J, leaving 10 bases between them. The CDR3 here is CASSAPLKETQYF. DNA of the CDR3: TGTGCCAGCAGCGCACCCCTAAAAGAGACCCAGTACTTC.

The chain joins TRBV2 to TRBJ2-7; a weak D match, TRBD1 (6 bases). This CDR3 contains 12 residues. Trimming removed 5 bases at V and 7 bases at J, with 12 bases between. Germline V lookup: CDR1 SNHLY, CDR2 FYNNEI. The CDR3: CASSSRGLEQYF. The CDR3 DNA follows: TGTGCCAGCAGTAGCAGGGGCTTGGAGCAGTACTTC.

This rearrangement joins TRBV10-1 to TRBJ2-1, with 12 bases identical to TRBD2. The CDR3 spans 15 residues. Germline values: CDR1 WNHNN, CDR2 SYGVQD (reference sequence). J gave up 6 bases and V 2 bases, and 2 bases lay outside the gene matches. The CDR3 sequence: CASSETSGRFNEQFF. The CDR3 DNA follows: TGCGCCAGCAGTGAGACTAGCGGGAGGTTCAATGAGCAGTTCTTC.

This chain uses TRBV19 with TRBJ2-7; D is unresolved. Deletions cut 3 bases from V and 7 bases from J, with 13 bases between. The CDR3 contains 13 residues. CDR1 LNHDA and CDR2 SQIVND come from the germline V gene (reference sequence). The chain's CDR3 is CASSMGFLGEQYF. As DNA, the CDR3 is TGTGCCAGTAGTATGGGTTTTCTTGGGGAGCAGTACTTC.